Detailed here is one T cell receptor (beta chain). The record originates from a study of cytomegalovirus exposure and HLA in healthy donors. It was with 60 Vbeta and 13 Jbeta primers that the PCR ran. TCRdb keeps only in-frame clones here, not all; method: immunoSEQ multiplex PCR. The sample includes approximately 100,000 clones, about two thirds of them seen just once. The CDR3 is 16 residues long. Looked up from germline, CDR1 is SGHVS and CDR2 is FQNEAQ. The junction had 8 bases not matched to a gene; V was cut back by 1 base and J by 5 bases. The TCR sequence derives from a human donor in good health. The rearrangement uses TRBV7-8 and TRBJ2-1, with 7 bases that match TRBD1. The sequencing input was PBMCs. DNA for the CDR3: TGTGCCAGCAGCTTAGGGTGGGACAGAATGAACAATGAGCAGTTCTTC. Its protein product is CASSLGWDRMNNEQFF.